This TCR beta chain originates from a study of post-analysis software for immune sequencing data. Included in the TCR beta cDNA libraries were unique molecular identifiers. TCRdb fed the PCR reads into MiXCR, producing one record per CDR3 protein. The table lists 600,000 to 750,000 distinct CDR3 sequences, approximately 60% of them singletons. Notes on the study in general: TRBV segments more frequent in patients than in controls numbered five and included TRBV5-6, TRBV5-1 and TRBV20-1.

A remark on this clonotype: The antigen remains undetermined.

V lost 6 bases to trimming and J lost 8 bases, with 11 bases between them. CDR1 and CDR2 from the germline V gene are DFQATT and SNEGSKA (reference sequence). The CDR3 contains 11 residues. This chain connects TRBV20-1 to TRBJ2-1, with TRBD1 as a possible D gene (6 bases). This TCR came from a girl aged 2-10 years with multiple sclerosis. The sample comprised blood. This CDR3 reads CSADRSDEQFF. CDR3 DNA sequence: TGCAGTGCCGACAGGAGCGATGAGCAGTTCTTC.